This T cell receptor (beta chain) originates from a study of CDR3 diversity in severe acne. This CDR3 has 15 residues. Germline V gene lookup returns CDR1 ENHRY and CDR2 SYGVKD. The trim removed 0 bases at V and 3 bases at J, leaving 1 base unmatched. TCRdb recomputed calls from the PCR reads with MiXCR, one row per CDR3 protein. The data contain some 90,000 distinct CDR3 sequences, 45% to 55% of them seen just once; the ten biggest clones take up 11%. The receptor was derived from a male donor with severe acne vulgaris. The chain employs TRBV10-3 and TRBJ1-4, with TRBD1 matching over 7 bases. The specimen was blood. CDR3 DNA sequence: TGTGCCATCAGTGAGTCGACAGGGTCTAATGAAAAACTGTTTTTT. Amino acid sequence: CAISESTGSNEKLFF.